These T cell receptor beta chains were read from a single sample in a study of cytomegalovirus exposure and HLA in healthy donors. Here immunoSEQ multiplex PCR was the method, and the copy in TCRdb shows in-frame clones only, minus some. The sample yields 200,000 or so clones, about 83% seen once. Input material: PBMCs. The origin of the receptors is a human donor in good health. CDR3s include the opening cysteine and the closing phenylalanine or tryptophan. A D gene is named only where the DNA matches it firmly. Some rows mark clone size as missing; the rest say once, few, many or name a class of expanded clone.

J,V,D,size,CDR3,DNA
TRBJ2-1,TRBV29-1,.,.,CSVASANEQFF,TGCAGCGTTGCGTCTGCGAATGAGCAGTTCTTC
TRBJ2-6,TRBV2,.,.,CASRELDTSGANVLTF,TGTGCCAGCAGGGAACTCGACACCTCTGGGGCCAACGTCCTGACTTTC
TRBJ2-7,TRBV14,TRBD2,.,CASGGLAEAEQYF,TGTGCCAGCGGGGGACTAGCGGAAGCCGAGCAGTACTTC
TRBJ1-1,TRBV5-1,.,.,CASSWQGPDTEAFF,TGCGCCAGCAGCTGGCAGGGCCCCGACACTGAAGCTTTCTTT
TRBJ2-7,TRBV10-2,TRBD2,.,CASSESRGSGRNEQYF,TGCGCCAGCAGTGAGTCGAGAGGTAGCGGGAGGAACGAGCAGTACTTC
TRBJ2-7,TRBV4-1,TRBD2,.,CASSQDTSSGRAYEQYF,TGCGCCAGCAGCCAGGACACCTCTAGCGGGAGGGCCTACGAGCAGTACTTC
TRBJ1-3,TRBV9,TRBD1,.,CASSLRTGRGVSGNTIYF,TGTGCCAGCAGCCTAAGGACAGGCCGCGGGGTCTCTGGAAACACCATATATTTT
TRBJ2-7,TRBV6-1,.,.,CASSLSGGDEQYF,TGTGCCAGCAGTCTTTCGGGCGGGGACGAGCAGTACTTC
TRBJ1-5,TRBV4-3,.,.,CASSPAAQENNQPQHF,TGCGCCAGCAGCCCAGCGGCTCAGGAAAACAATCAGCCCCAGCATTTT
TRBJ2-7,TRBV27,.,.,CASMKGGTYEQYF,TGTGCCAGCATGAAGGGGGGGACCTACGAGCAGTACTTC
TRBJ2-5,TRBV7-2,.,.,CASSLRGRRDRETQYF,TGTGCCAGCAGCCTCCGGGGTCGGCGTGATCGGGAGACCCAGTACTTC
TRBJ2-1,TRBV5-1,.,.,CASSLDGEVYNEQFF,TGCGCCAGCAGCTTGGACGGAGAGGTTTACAATGAGCAGTTCTTC
TRBJ2-2,TRBV4-2,.,once,CASSALKLGGPNTGELFF,TGTGCCAGCAGCGCACTGAAACTCGGCGGGCCGAACACCGGGGAGCTGTTTTTT
TRBJ2-1,TRBV7-2,TRBD2,.,CASSLALAGSAPPYNEQFF,TGTGCCAGCAGCTTAGCTCTAGCGGGATCCGCCCCCCCCTACAATGAGCAGTTCTTC
TRBJ2-3,TRBV5-1,TRBD2,once,CASSPTTRERADTQYF,TGCGCCAGCAGCCCAACAACGCGGGAGAGAGCAGATACGCAGTATTTT
TRBJ1-2,TRBV4-1,TRBD1,.,CASSPRTGVVGFYGYTF,TGCGCCAGCAGCCCTAGGACAGGGGTAGTGGGGTTCTATGGCTACACCTTC
TRBJ2-4,TRBV7-9,TRBD1,.,CASSLPGTGGRNIQYF,TGTGCCAGCAGCTTACCCGGGACAGGGGGCAGGAACATTCAGTACTTC
TRBJ2-2,TRBV1,.,.,CTSSLWPGLAGGANTGELFF,TGCACCAGCAGCTTATGGCCCGGACTAGCGGGTGGCGCGAACACCGGGGAGCTGTTTTTT
TRBJ2-1,TRBV7-2,TRBD2,.,CASSLQLAGEQFF,TGTGCCAGCAGCCTCCAACTAGCGGGGGAGCAGTTCTTC
TRBJ1-5,TRBV2,.,.,CASSEDFGSNQPQHF,TGTGCCAGCAGTGAAGACTTCGGGAGCAATCAGCCCCAGCATTTT
TRBJ2-7,TRBV2,.,.,CASSALARSSSRYEQYF,TGTGCCAGCAGTGCCCTGGCTCGGTCTAGCTCAAGATACGAGCAGTACTTC
TRBJ1-2,TRBV5-1,TRBD1,.,CASSETGTVTF,TGCGCCAGCAGCGAGACCGGGACAGTCACCTTC
TRBJ2-2,TRBV7-6,TRBD2,.,CASSPRLAGVPGELFF,TGTGCCAGCAGCCCGAGACTAGCGGGAGTCCCCGGGGAGCTGTTTTTT
TRBJ1-5,TRBV2,TRBD1,.,CASRHTGGVGSNQPQHF,TGTGCCAGCAGGCACACAGGGGGCGTTGGTAGCAATCAGCCCCAGCATTTT
TRBJ2-7,TRBV28,TRBD2,.,CASSSPSGRAYEQYF,TGTGCCAGCAGTTCACCTAGCGGGAGAGCCTACGAGCAGTACTTC
TRBJ2-7,TRBV5-1,TRBD2,.,CASSLAAGENEQYF,TGCGCCAGCAGCTTGGCCGCGGGGGAGAACGAGCAGTACTTC
TRBJ2-3,TRBV25-1,.,.,CASSESGVPRNTQYF,TGTGCCAGCAGTGAATCCGGGGTCCCCAGGAATACGCAGTATTTT
TRBJ2-7,TRBV7-2,.,.,CASSLAGGPYEQYF,TGTGCCAGCAGCTTAGCGGGAGGACCCTACGAGCAGTACTTC
TRBJ1-5,TRBV27,.,.,CASSYVNQPQHF,TGTGCCAGCAGCTATGTCAATCAGCCCCAGCATTTT
TRBJ2-5,TRBV5-6,TRBD2,.,CASSLGTSEDQETQYF,TGTGCCAGCAGCTTGGGGACTAGCGAGGACCAAGAGACCCAGTACTTC
TRBJ2-1,TRBV29-1,.,.,CSVESGLAFYNEQFF,TGCAGCGTTGAAAGTGGGCTAGCTTTCTACAATGAGCAGTTCTTC
TRBJ2-1,TRBV20-1,.,.,CSASRDNEQFF,TGCAGTGCTAGCAGGGACAATGAGCAGTTCTTC
TRBJ2-1,TRBV7-2,.,few,CASTAGASNNEQFF,TGTGCCAGCACCGCTGGGGCTAGTAATAATGAGCAGTTCTTC
TRBJ1-1,TRBV29-1,.,.,CSVQRGTEAFF,TGCAGCGTTCAACGGGGGACTGAAGCTTTCTTT
TRBJ1-1,TRBV7-9,.,.,CASIEYQGNTEAFF,TGTGCCAGCATCGAATACCAGGGAAACACTGAAGCTTTCTTT
TRBJ2-7,TRBV28,TRBD2,once,CASSLASGSEPYEQYF,TGTGCCAGCAGTTTAGCTAGCGGGAGCGAACCCTACGAGCAGTACTTC
TRBJ2-7,TRBV7-9,.,.,CATSSAGSGEQYF,TGTGCCACGTCATCGGCAGGGTCCGGCGAGCAGTACTTC
TRBJ2-3,TRBV7-9,.,.,CASSLGWQDTQYF,TGTGCCAGCAGCTTAGGCTGGCAAGATACGCAGTATTTT
TRBJ2-3,TRBV5-6,TRBD2,.,CASSLRRGLTDTQYF,TGTGCCAGCTCCCTGCGGCGGGGGTTGACAGATACGCAGTATTTT
TRBJ2-7,TRBV2,.,.,CASSAAGPLPYEQYF,TGTGCCAGCAGTGCGGCGGGGCCCCTCCCTTACGAGCAGTACTTC
TRBJ2-7,TRBV10-3,.,.,CAISSQGSGYEQYF,TGTGCCATCAGTTCACAGGGTTCGGGCTACGAGCAGTACTTC
TRBJ1-5,TRBV28,.,few,CASSPQVGNQPQHF,TGTGCCAGCAGTCCACAGGTGGGCAATCAGCCCCAGCATTTT
TRBJ2-3,TRBV5-1,TRBD2,.,CASSTPYPGGGPPDTQYF,TGCGCCAGCAGCACACCTTACCCCGGGGGAGGGCCGCCAGATACGCAGTATTTT
TRBJ2-7,TRBV19,.,.,CASSIGGIRGFGHEQYF,TGTGCCAGTAGTATAGGGGGTATACGGGGGTTTGGCCACGAGCAGTACTTC
TRBJ2-7,TRBV27,.,.,CASGGQTYEQYF,TGTGCCAGCGGCGGACAGACCTACGAGCAGTACTTC